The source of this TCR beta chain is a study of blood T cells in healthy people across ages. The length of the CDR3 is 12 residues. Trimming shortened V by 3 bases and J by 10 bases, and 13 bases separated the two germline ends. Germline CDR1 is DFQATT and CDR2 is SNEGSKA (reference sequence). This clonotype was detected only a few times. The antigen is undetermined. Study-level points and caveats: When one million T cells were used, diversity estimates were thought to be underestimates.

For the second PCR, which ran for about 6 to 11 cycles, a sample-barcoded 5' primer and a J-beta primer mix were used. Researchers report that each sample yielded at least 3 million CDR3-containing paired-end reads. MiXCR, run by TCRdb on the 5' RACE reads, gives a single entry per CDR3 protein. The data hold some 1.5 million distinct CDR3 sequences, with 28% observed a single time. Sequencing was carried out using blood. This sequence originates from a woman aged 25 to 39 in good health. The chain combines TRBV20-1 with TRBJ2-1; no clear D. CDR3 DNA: TGCAGTGCTAGGATTCCTCTGAAAGAGCAGTTCTTC. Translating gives CSARIPLKEQFF.